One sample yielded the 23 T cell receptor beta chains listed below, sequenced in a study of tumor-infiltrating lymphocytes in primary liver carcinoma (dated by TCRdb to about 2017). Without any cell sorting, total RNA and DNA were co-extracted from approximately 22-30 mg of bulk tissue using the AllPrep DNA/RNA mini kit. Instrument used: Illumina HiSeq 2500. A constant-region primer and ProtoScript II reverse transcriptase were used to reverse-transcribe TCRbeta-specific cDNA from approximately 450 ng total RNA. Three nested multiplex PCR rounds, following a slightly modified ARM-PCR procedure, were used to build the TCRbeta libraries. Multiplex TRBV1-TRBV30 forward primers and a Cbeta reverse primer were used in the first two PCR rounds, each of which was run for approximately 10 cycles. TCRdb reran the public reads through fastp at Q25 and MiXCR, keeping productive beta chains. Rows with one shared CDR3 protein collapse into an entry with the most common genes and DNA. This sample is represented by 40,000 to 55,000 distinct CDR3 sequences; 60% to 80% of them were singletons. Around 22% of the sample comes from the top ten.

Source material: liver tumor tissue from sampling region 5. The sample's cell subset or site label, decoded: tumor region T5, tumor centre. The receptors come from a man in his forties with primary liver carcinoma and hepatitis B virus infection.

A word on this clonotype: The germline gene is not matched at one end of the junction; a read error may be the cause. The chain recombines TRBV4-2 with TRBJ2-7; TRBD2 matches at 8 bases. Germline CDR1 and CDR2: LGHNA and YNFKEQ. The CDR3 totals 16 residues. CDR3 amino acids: CTSSAAGSGSSNKQYF. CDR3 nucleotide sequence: TGTACCAGCAGCGCCGCCGGGAGCGGGAGCTCCAACAAGCAGTACTTC.

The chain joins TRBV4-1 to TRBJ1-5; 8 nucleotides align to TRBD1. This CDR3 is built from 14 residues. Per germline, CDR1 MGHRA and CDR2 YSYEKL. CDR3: CAGSQGGQGQPQHF. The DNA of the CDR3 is TGCGCTGGCAGCCAAGGTGGACAGGGTCAGCCCCAGCATTTT.

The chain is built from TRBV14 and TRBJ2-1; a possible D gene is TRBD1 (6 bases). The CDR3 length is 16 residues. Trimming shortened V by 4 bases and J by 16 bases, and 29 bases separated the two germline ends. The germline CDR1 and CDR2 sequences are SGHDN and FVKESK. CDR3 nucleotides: TGTGCCAGCAGCCCTAGGACAGTGTTGGGGTACAATGATCATTTCTTC. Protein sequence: CASSPRTVLGYNDHFF.

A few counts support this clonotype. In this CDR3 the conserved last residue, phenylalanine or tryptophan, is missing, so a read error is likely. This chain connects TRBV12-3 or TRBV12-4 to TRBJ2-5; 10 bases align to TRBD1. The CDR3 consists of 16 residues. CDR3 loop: CASSSRRTGGQGTQYL. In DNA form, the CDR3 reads TGTGCCAGCAGTTCTCGGAGGACAGGGGGACAAGGGACCCAGTACCTC.

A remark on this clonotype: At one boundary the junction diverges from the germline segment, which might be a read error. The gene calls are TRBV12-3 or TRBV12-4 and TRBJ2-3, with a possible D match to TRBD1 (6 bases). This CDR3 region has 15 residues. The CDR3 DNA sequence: TGTGCCAGCAGTTTAGCTAGCAGGGACACAGATACGCCGTATTTT. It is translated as CASSLASRDTDTPYF.

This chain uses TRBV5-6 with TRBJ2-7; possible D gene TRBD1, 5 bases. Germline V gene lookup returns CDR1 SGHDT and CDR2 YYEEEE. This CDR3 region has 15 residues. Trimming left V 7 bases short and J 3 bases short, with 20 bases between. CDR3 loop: CASCRTWIGFYEQYF. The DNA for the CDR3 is TGTGCCAGCTGTCGGACATGGATCGGGTTCTACGAGCAGTACTTC.

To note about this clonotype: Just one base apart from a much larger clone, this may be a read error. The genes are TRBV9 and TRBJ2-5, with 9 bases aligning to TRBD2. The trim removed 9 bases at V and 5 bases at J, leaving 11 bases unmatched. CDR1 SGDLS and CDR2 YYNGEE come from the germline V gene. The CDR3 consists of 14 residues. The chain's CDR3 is CAINSGRGQETQYF. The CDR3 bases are TGTGCCATCAATAGCGGGAGAGGACAGGAGACCCAGTACTTC.

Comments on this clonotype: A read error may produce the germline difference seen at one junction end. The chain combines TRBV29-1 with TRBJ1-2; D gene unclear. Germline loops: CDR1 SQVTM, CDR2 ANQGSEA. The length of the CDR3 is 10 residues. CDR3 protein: CSVDHYSYTF. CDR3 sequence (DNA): TGCAGCGTTGATCACTATAGCTACACCTTC.

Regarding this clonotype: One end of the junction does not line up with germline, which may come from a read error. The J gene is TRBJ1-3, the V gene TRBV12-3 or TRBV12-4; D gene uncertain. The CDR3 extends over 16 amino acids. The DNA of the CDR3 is TGTGACAGCAGTCTTGACCGGCGCATCTCCGGAAACACCATATATTTT. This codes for CDSSLDRRISGNTIYF.

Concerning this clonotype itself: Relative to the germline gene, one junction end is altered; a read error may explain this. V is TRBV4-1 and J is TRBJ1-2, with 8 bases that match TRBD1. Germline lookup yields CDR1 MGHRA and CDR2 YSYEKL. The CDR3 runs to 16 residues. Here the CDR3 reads CASPQSGTGDFYGYTF. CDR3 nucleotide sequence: TGCGCCAGCCCGCAATCCGGGACAGGCGATTTCTATGGTTACACCTTC.

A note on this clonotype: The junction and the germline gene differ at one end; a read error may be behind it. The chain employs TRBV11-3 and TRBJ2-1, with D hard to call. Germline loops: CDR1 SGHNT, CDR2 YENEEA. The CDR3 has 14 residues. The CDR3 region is CANSLGVSNNDQFF. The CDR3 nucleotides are TGCGCCAACAGCTTAGGCGTCTCGAACAATGATCAGTTCTTC.

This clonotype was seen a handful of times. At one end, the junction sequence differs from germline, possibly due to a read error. The CDR3 spells CASSVGGQSSYNSPLHF. The DNA of the CDR3 is TGTGCCAGCAGCGTGGGGGGACAGAGCTCCTATAATTCACCCCTCCACTTC. This chain connects TRBV9 to TRBJ1-6, with 7 bases identical to TRBD1. Germline CDR1 reads SGDLS; CDR2 reads YYNGEE. This CDR3 is built from 17 residues. The variable domain in full, with the rest retrieved from reference TRBV9 and TRBJ1-6, is DSGVTQTPKHLITATGQRVTLRCSPRSGDLSVYWYQQSLDQGLQFLIQYYNGEERAKGNILERFSAQQFPDLHSELNLSSLELGDSALYFCASSVGGQSSYNSPLHFGNGTRLTVT.

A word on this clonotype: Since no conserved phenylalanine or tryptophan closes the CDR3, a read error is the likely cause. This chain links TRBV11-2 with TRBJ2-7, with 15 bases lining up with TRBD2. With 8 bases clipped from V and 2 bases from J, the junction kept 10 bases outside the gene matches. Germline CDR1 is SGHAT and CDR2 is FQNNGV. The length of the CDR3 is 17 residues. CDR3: CASGQGLAGGWPYEQYL. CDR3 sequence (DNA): TGTGCCAGCGGACAAGGACTAGCGGGAGGGTGGCCCTACGAGCAGTACCTC.

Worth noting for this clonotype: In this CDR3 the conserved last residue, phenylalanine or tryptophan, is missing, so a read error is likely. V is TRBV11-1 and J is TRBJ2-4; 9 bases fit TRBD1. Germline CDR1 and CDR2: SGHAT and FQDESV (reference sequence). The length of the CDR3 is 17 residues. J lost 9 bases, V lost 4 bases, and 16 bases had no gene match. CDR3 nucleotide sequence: TGTGCCAGCAGCTCTCCGGGACAGGGAGCATCAGAAAGCATTCAGTACCTC. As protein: CASSSPGQGASESIQYL.

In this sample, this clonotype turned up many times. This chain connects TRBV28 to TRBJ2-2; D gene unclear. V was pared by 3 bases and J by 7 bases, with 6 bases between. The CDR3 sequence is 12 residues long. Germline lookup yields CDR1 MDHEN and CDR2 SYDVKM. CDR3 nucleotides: TGTGCCAGCAGTTTGAGGATCGGGGAGCTGTTTTTT. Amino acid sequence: CASSLRIGELFF.

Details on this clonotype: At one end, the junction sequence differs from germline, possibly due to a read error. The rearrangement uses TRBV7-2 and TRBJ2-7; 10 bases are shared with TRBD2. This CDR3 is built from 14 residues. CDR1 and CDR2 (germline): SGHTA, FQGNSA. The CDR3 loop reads CASSPLAGSYELYF. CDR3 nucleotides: TGTGCCAGCAGCCCACTAGCGGGAAGCTACGAGCTGTACTTC.

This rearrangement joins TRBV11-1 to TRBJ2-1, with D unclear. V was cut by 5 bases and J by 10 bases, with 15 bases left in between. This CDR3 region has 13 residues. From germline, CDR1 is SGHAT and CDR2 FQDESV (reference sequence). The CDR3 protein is CASSARGPNEQFF. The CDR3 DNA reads TGTGCCAGCAGCGCGAGAGGACCGAACGAGCAGTTCTTC.

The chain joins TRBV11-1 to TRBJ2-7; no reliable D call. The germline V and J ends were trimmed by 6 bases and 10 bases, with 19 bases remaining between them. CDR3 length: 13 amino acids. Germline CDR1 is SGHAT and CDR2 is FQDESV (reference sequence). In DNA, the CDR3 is TGTGCCAGCAGGGGAAAGCGATCCTGCGACCAGTACTTC. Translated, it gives CASRGKRSCDQYF.

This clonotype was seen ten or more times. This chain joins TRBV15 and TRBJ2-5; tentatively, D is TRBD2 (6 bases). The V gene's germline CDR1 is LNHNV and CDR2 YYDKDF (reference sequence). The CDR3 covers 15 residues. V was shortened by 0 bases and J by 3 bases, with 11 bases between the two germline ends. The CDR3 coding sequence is TGTGCCACCAGCAGAGATTTAGCGGCCGAAGAGACCCAGTACTTC. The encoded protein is CATSRDLAAEETQYF.

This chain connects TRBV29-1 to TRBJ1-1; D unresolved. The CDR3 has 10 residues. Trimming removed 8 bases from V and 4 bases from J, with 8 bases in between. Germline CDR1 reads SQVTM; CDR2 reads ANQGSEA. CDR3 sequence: CSTLGTEAFF. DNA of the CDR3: TGCAGCACACTTGGCACTGAAGCTTTCTTT.

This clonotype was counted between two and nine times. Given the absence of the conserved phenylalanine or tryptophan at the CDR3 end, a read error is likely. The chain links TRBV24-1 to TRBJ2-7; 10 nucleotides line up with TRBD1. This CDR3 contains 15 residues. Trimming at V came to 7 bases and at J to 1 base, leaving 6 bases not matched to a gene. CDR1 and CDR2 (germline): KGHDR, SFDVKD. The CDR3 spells CATRWSGQGSYEQYY. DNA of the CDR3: TGTGCCACCAGGTGGTCGGGACAGGGGTCCTACGAGCAGTACTAC.

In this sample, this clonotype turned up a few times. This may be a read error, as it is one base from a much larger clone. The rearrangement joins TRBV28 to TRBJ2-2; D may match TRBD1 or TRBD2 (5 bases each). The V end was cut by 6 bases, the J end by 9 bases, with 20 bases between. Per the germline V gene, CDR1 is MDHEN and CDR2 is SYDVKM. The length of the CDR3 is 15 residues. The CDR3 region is CASSPAGTDVRELFF. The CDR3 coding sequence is TGTGCCAGCAGCCCCGCCGGGACGGACGTTAGGGAGCTGTTTTTT.

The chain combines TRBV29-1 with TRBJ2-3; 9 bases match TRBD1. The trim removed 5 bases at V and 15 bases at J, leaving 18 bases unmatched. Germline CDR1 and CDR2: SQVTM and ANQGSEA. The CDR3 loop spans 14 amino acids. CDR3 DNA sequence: TGCAGCGTTTCCGGGACAGGGACGTCAGATACACACTATTTT. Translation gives CSVSGTGTSDTHYF.